This T cell receptor (beta chain) appears in the sequencing data of a study of cytomegalovirus exposure and HLA in healthy donors. CDR3 size: 16 residues. Germline CDR1 and CDR2: MNHEY and SVGAGI. The study ran its PCR with 60 Vbeta and 13 Jbeta primers. Libraries were prepared by immunoSEQ multiplex PCR; TCRdb keeps only in-frame clonotypes and omits some of them. The table lists about 140,000 clones, over 75% of them singletons. The sequencing input was PBMCs. V gene TRBV6-5 combines with J gene TRBJ2-5, with 12 bases fitting TRBD2. Near its end, the DNA agrees better with TRBJ2-7, so the J call may be wrong. The sequence came from a man aged 40-55 years in good health and CMV-seronegative. CDR3 in amino acids: CASSYQTSGSSYEQYF. The CDR3 region has the DNA TGTGCCAGCAGTTACCAGACTAGCGGGAGCTCCTACGAGCAGTACTTC.